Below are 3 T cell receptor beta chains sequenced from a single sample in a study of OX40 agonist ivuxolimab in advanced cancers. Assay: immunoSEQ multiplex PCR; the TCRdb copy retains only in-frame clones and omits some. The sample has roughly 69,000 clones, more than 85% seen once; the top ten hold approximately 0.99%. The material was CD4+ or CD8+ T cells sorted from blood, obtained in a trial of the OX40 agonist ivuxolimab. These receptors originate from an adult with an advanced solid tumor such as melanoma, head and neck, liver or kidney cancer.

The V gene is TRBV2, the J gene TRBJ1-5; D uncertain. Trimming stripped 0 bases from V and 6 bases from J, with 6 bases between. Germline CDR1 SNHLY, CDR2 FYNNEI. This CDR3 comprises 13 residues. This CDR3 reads CASSEAEGQPQHF. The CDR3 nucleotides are TGTGCCAGCAGTGAAGCTGAGGGTCAGCCCCAGCATTTT.

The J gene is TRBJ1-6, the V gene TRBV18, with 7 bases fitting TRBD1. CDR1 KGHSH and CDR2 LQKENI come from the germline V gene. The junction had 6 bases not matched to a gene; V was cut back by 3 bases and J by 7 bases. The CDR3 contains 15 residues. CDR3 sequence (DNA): TGTGCCAGCTCACCCTGGACAGGATCAAATTCACCCCTCCACTTT. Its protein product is CASSPWTGSNSPLHF. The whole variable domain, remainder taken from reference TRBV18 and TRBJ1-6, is NAGVMQNPRHLVRRRGQEARLRCSPMKGHSHVYWYRQLPEEGLKFMVYLQKENIIDESGMPKERFSAEFPKEGPSILRIQQVVRGDSAAYFCASSPWTGSNSPLHFGNGTRLTVT.

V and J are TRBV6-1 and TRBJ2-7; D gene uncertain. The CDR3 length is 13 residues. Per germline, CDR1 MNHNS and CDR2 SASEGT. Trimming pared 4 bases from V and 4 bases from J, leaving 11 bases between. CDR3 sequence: CASSARFGYEQYF. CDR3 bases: TGTGCCAGCAGTGCGCGCTTTGGGTACGAGCAGTACTTC.